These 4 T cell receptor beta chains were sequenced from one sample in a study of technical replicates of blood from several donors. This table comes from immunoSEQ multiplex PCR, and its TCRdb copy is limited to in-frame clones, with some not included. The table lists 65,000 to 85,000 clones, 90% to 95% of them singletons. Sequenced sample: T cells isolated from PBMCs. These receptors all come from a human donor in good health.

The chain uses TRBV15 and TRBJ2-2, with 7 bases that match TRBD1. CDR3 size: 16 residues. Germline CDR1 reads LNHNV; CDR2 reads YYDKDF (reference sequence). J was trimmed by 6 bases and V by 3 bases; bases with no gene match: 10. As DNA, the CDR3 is TGTGCCACCAGCAGTTTCGGGCAGGGGGAAGCCGGGGAGCTGTTTTTT. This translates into CATSSFGQGEAGELFF.

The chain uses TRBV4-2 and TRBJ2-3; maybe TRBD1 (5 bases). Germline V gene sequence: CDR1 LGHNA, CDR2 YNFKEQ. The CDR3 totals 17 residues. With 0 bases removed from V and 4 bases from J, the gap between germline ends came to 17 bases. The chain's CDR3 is CASSQEDSLAVADTQYF. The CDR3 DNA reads TGTGCCAGCAGCCAAGAAGACAGCCTGGCGGTCGCAGATACGCAGTATTTT.

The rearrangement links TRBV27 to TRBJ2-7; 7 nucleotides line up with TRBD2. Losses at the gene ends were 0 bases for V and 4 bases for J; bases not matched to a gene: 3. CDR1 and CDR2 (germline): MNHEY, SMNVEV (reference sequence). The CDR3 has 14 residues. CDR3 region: CASSLSLAVYEQYF. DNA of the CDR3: TGTGCCAGCAGTTTATCCCTAGCGGTATACGAGCAGTACTTC.

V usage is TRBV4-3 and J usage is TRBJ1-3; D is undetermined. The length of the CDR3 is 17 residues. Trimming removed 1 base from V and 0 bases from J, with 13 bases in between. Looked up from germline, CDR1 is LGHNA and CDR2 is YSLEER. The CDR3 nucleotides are TGCGCCAGCAGCCAAGGTTGGGAGGGAGCCTCTGGAAACACCATATATTTT. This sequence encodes CASSQGWEGASGNTIYF.